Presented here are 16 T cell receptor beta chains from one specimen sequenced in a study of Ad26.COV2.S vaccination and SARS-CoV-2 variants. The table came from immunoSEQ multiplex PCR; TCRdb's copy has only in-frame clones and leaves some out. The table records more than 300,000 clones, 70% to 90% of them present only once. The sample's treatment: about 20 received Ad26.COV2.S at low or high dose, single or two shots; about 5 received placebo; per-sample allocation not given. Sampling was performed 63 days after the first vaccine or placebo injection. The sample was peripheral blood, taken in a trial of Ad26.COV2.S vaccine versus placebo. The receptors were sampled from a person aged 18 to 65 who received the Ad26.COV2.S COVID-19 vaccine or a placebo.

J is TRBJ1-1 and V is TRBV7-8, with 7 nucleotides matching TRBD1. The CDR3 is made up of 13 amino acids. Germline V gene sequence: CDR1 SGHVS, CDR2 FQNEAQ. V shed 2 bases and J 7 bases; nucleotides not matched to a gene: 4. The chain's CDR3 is CASSLQGGFEAFF. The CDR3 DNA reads TGTGCCAGCAGCTTACAGGGGGGATTTGAAGCTTTCTTT.

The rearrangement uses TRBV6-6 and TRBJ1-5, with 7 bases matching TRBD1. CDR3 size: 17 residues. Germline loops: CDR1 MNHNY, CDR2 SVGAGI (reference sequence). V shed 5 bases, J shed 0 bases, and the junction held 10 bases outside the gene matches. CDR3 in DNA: TGTGCCAGCAGTCCCCGGCCGACAGGGAATAGCAATCAGCCCCAGCATTTT. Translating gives CASSPRPTGNSNQPQHF.

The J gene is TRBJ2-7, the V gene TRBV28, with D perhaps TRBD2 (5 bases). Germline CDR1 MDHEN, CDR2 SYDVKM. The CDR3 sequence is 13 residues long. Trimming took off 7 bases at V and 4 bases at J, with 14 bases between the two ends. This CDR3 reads CASIQSTGYEQYF. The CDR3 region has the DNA TGTGCCAGCATCCAATCAACGGGATACGAGCAGTACTTC.

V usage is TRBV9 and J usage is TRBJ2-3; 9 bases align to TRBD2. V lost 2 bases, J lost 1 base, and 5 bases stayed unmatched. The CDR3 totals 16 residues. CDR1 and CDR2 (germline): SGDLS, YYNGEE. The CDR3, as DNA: TGTGCCAGCAGCGTCAAAGCGGGGGGCCGCACAGATACGCAGTATTTT. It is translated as CASSVKAGGRTDTQYF.

The CDR3 sequence: CASSMLSLTDTQYF. CDR3 sequence (DNA): TGTGCCAGTAGTATGTTGTCTCTCACAGATACGCAGTATTTT. The J gene is TRBJ2-3, the V gene TRBV19; no firm D call. This CDR3 spans 14 amino acids. V lost 3 bases, J lost 2 bases, and 9 bases lay in between. Per germline, CDR1 LNHDA and CDR2 SQIVND (reference sequence).

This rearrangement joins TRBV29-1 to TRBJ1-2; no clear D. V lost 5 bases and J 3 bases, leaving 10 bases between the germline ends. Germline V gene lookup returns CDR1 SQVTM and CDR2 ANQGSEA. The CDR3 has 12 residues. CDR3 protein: CSVLGVDYGYTF. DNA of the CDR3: TGCAGCGTTCTGGGCGTGGACTATGGCTACACCTTC.

CDR3 sequence (DNA): TGTGCCAGCAGCGTAGGGATAGCAGAGACCCAGTACTTC. It encodes CASSVGIAETQYF. The V call is TRBV9, the J call TRBJ2-5; D is ambiguous. V lost 0 bases to trimming and J lost 4 bases, with 7 bases between them. Per germline, CDR1 SGDLS and CDR2 YYNGEE. CDR3 length: 13 amino acids. The full variable domain, completed using reference TRBV9 and TRBJ2-5, is DSGVTQTPKHLITATGQRVTLRCSPRSGDLSVYWYQQSLDQGLQFLIQYYNGEERAKGNILERFSAQQFPDLHSELNLSSLELGDSALYFCASSVGIAETQYFGPGTRLLVL.

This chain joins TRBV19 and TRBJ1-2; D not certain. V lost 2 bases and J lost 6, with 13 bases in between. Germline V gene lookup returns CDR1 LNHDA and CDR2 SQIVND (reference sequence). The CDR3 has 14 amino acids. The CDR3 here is CASSITPRGHGYTF. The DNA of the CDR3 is TGTGCCAGTAGTATAACCCCTCGGGGTCATGGCTACACCTTC.

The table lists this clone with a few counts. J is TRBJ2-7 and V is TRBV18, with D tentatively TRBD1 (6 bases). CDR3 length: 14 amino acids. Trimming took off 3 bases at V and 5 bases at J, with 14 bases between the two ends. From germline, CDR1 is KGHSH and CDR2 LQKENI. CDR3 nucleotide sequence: TGTGCCAGCTCACCCTTACAGACAGGAAACGAGCAGTACTTC. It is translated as CASSPLQTGNEQYF.

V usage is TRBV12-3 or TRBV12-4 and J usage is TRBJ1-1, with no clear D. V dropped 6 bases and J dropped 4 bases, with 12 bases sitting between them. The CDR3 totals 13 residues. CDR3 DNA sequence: TGTGCCAGCAGGCTACCGGGGTCCACTGAAGCTTTCTTT. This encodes CASRLPGSTEAFF.

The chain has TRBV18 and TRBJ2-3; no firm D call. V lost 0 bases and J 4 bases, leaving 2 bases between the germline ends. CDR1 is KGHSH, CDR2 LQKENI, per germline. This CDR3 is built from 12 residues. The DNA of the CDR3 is TGTGCCAGCTCACCACCAGCAGATACGCAGTATTTT. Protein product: CASSPPADTQYF.

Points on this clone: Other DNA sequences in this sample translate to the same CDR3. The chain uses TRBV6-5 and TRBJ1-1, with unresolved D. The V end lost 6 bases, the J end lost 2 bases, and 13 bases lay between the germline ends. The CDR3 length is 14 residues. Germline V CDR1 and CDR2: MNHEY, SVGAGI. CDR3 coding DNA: TGTGCCAGCAGCCCGCGAGGTCAAAACACTGAAGCTTTCTTT. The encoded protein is CASSPRGQNTEAFF.

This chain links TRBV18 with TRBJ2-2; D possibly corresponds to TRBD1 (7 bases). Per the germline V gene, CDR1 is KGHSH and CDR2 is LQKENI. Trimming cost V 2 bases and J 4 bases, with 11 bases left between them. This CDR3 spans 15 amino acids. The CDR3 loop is CASSPAGGPTGELFF. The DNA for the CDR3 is TGTGCCAGCTCACCAGCAGGGGGGCCCACCGGGGAGCTGTTTTTT. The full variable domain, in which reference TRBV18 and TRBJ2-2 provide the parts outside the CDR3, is NAGVMQNPRHLVRRRGQEARLRCSPMKGHSHVYWYRQLPEEGLKFMVYLQKENIIDESGMPKERFSAEFPKEGPSILRIQQVVRGDSAAYFCASSPAGGPTGELFFGEGSRLTVL.

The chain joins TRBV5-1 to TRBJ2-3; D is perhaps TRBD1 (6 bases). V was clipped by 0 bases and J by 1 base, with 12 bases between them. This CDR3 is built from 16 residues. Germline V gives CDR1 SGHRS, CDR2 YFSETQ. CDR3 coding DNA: TGCGCCAGCAGCTTGGCTACAGGGAGTGGCACAGATACGCAGTATTTT. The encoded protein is CASSLATGSGTDTQYF. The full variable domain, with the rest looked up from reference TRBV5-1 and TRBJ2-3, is KAGVTQTPRYLIKTRGQQVTLSCSPISGHRSVSWYQQTPGQGLQFLFEYFSETQRNKGNFPGRFSGRQFSNSRSEMNVSTLELGDSALYLCASSLATGSGTDTQYFGPGTRLTVL.

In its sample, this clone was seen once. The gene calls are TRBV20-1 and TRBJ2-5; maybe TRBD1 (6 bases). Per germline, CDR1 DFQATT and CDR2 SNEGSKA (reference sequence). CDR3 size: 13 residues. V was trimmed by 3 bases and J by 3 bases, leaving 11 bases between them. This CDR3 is CSASRTVKETQYF. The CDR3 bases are TGCAGTGCTAGTCGGACAGTAAAAGAGACCCAGTACTTC.

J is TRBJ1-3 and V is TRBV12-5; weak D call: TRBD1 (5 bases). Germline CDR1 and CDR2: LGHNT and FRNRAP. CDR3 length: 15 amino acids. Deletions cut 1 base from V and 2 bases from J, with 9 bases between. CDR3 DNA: TGTGCTAGTGGTTTGGGGGGCGGGGCTGGAAACACCATATATTTT. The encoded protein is CASGLGGGAGNTIYF.